The 12 T cell receptor beta chains presented below share a single source sample, sequenced in a study of read filtering for tumor transcriptome and immune sequencing. The library was built from around 400 ng RNA with molecular barcoded adaptors for alpha/delta and beta/gamma chains. TCRdb called the reads again in MiXCR, with one record for every CDR3 protein. Seen here are tens of thousands of distinct CDR3 sequences, approximately 18% observed once, and the top ten hold under 13%. Material for sequencing was a population of CD138-negative cells sorted from bone marrow. These receptors all come from a donor aged 40 or over with multiple myeloma.

The sample holds many counts of this clonotype. The chain uses TRBV18 and TRBJ1-1, with D perhaps matching TRBD1 (6 bases). In germline, CDR1 is KGHSH, CDR2 LQKENI. Trimming cost V 1 base and J 6 bases, with 12 bases left between them. CDR3 length: 14 residues. For the CDR3, the DNA is TGTGCCAGCTCACCACTTGACAGGTACGCTGAAGCTTTCTTT. This translates into CASSPLDRYAEAFF.

This clonotype was observed at least ten times. The CDR3 coding sequence is TGTGCCAGCAGCCCCCCCGCCCCGAATCAGTTCTTC. Protein: CASSPPAPNQFF. The chain combines TRBV7-8 with TRBJ2-1; D is unresolved. This CDR3 has 12 residues. Trimming shortened V by 5 bases and J by 13 bases, and 15 bases separated the two germline ends. In germline, CDR1 is SGHVS, CDR2 FQNEAQ.

This clonotype was counted ten times or more. The chain combines TRBV5-1 with TRBJ1-1, with 8 nucleotides matching TRBD1. CDR3 length equals 18 residues. Per germline, CDR1 SGHRS and CDR2 YFSETQ. With 4 bases clipped from V and 5 bases from J, the junction kept 19 bases outside the gene matches. CDR3 protein: CASSPEAYRGLLRTEAFF. CDR3 nucleotide sequence: TGCGCCAGCAGCCCTGAAGCCTACAGGGGGTTGTTACGGACTGAAGCTTTCTTT.

Turning to this clonotype: This clone may be a read error of a much larger clone one base away. This chain connects TRBV20-1 to TRBJ2-7; D remains ambiguous. Germline V CDR1 and CDR2: DFQATT, SNEGSKA (reference sequence). CDR3 length: 12 amino acids. The CDR3 bases are TGCAGTGCTAATATTAGGTCCTACGGGCAGTACTTC. Translation: CSANIRSYGQYF.

This clonotype was observed a single time. A much larger clone is a single base away; this may be a read error. This sequence joins TRBV2 and TRBJ2-3; a possible D gene is TRBD2 (7 bases). CDR3 length equals 14 residues. Trimming removed 10 bases from V and 9 bases from J, with 23 bases in between. Germline CDR1 and CDR2: SNHLY and FYNNEI. CDR3 protein: CATSATLGRGTQYF. The CDR3 nucleotides are TGTGCCACCAGCGCCACATTGGGGAGGGGGACGCAGTATTTT.

This clonotype was seen at least ten times. The chain is built from TRBV7-2 and TRBJ2-7, with 10 nucleotides matching TRBD1. J lost 4 bases, V lost 2 bases, and 11 bases had no gene match. The CDR3 runs to 17 residues. Germline CDR1 SGHTA, CDR2 FQGNSA. This chain's CDR3 is CASSLNHFRDRGYEQYF. In nucleotides, the CDR3 is TGTGCCAGCAGCTTAAACCACTTCCGGGACAGGGGATACGAGCAGTACTTC. Based on the CDR3 plus reference TRBV7-2 and TRBJ2-7, the full variable domain is GAGVSQSPSNKVTEKGKDVELRCDPISGHTALYWYRQSLGQGLEFLIYFQGNSAPDKSGLPSDRFSAERTGGSVSTLTIQRTQQEDSAVYLCASSLNHFRDRGYEQYFGPGTRLTVT.

Within the sample, this clonotype is medium-sized. The J gene is TRBJ2-1, the V gene TRBV4-1; D remains ambiguous. V lost 1 base and J lost 5, with 6 bases in between. Germline V gene data show CDR1 as MGHRA and CDR2 as YSYEKL. This CDR3 spans 13 amino acids. CDR3 protein: CASSQVQDNEQFF. CDR3 coding DNA: TGCGCCAGCAGCCAAGTTCAAGACAATGAGCAGTTCTTC.

Concerning this clonotype itself: The likely explanation is a read error, given a far larger clone one base away. The chain is built from TRBV7-9 and TRBJ1-1; D is undetermined. The better agreement between TRBJ1-6 and the DNA end casts doubt on the J call. This CDR3 is 17 amino acids long. Per the germline V gene, CDR1 is SEHNR and CDR2 is FQNEAQ (reference sequence). This CDR3 is CASSFHDSTGKGSPLHF. CDR3 in DNA: TGTGCCAGCAGCTTTCATGACTCTACGGGGAAAGGTTCACCCCTCCACTTT.

This clonotype was recorded at least ten times. V is TRBV4-1 and J is TRBJ2-2, with TRBD2 matching 8 bases. CDR1 is MGHRA, CDR2 YSYEKL, per germline. The CDR3 extends over 17 amino acids. V lost 1 base to trimming and J lost 7 bases; unmatched junction nucleotides: 11. The CDR3 here is CASSQGTGTSSNGELFF. CDR3 DNA: TGCGCCAGCAGCCAAGGCACCGGGACTAGTTCAAACGGGGAGCTGTTTTTT.

As regards this clonotype: One end of the junction fails to match germline, which may point to a read error. This chain joins TRBV6-1 and TRBJ2-3, with D unclear. CDR1 is MNHNS, CDR2 SASEGT, per germline. CDR3 length equals 18 residues. The CDR3 loop is CASSPRRATLGGTDTRYF. The CDR3 DNA reads TGTGCCAGCAGTCCTCGCCGGGCCACCCTTGGCGGCACAGATACGCGGTATTTT.

Note on this clonotype: The junction does not match germline at one end; this may be a read error. This chain uses TRBV19 with TRBJ2-2; a weak D match, TRBD2 (5 bases). The CDR3 covers 13 residues. Germline CDR1 and CDR2: LNHDA and SQIVND (reference sequence). CDR3: CASSIDVSGEPFF. For the CDR3, the DNA is TGTGCCAGTAGTATAGATGTATCCGGGGAGCCGTTTTTT.

The sample holds a few counts of this clonotype. This rearrangement joins TRBV7-9 to TRBJ2-3; D is tentatively TRBD1 or TRBD2 (5 bases each). CDR1 and CDR2 from the germline V gene are SEHNR and FQNEAQ (reference sequence). There are 14 residues in the CDR3. Trimming took 7 bases from V and 0 from J, leaving 11 bases between them. CDR3 residues: CASNGAASTDTQYF. The CDR3 coding sequence is TGTGCCAGCAACGGGGCAGCTAGCACAGATACGCAGTATTTT.